Following are 9 T cell receptor beta chains from one sample sequenced in a study of shared clonotypes between healthy human individuals. Naive CD8 isolation took CD45RO-negative cells positively selected for CCR7 and excluded terminally differentiated effector memory CD45RA+ cells. Sequencing was performed with immunoSEQ multiplex PCR; in TCRdb, only in-frame clones are kept and a portion is missing. This table has around 550,000 clones, about 95% appearing once. Sequencing input: naive CD8+ T cells sorted from blood. These receptors were obtained from a woman aged 25 to 39 in good health.

The chain recombines TRBV6-6 with TRBJ2-1; TRBD2 agrees at 13 bases. With 3 bases clipped from V and 13 bases from J, the junction kept 6 bases outside the gene matches. From germline, CDR1 is MNHNY and CDR2 SVGAGI (reference sequence). This CDR3 has 14 amino acids. CDR3 in amino acids: CASSYGLAGAPQFF. The CDR3 DNA reads TGTGCCAGCAGTTATGGACTAGCGGGGGCCCCCCAGTTCTTC.

This clone appeared a single time. The chain joins TRBV13 to TRBJ2-7; 10 bases are a match to TRBD1. V shed 6 bases and J 3 bases; nucleotides not matched to a gene: 5. From germline, CDR1 is PRHDT and CDR2 FYEKMQ (reference sequence). This CDR3 comprises 14 residues. CDR3 nucleotide sequence: TGTGCCAGCAGTTATTGGACAGGGGGCTACGAGCAGTACTTC. This translates into CASSYWTGGYEQYF.

This sequence joins TRBV11-2 and TRBJ2-7; no clear D gene. The V end lost 4 bases, the J end lost 0 bases, and 7 bases lay between the germline ends. The CDR3 loop spans 13 amino acids. From germline, CDR1 is SGHAT and CDR2 FQNNGV. CDR3 sequence: CASSSSSSYEQYF. Here the CDR3 DNA reads TGTGCCAGCAGCTCCTCGAGCTCCTACGAGCAGTACTTC. Full variable domain (missing parts from reference TRBV11-2 and TRBJ2-7): EAGVAQSPRYKIIEKRQSVAFWCNPISGHATLYWYQQILGQGPKLLIQFQNNGVVDDSQLPKDRFSAERLKGVDSTLKIQPAKLEDSAVYLCASSSSSSYEQYFGPGTRLTVT.

V gene TRBV5-1 combines with J gene TRBJ2-1; the match to TRBD2 covers 13 bases. The CDR3 consists of 17 residues. After removal of 0 bases from V and 8 bases from J, the junction contained 8 bases not matched to a gene. CDR1 and CDR2 (germline): SGHRS, YFSETQ. CDR3 sequence (DNA): TGCGCCAGCAGCTTGGAGTCCGGGACTAGCGGGAACTATGAGCAGTTCTTC. The encoded protein is CASSLESGTSGNYEQFF.

V gene TRBV28 combines with J gene TRBJ2-7; 8 nucleotides match TRBD2. The germline V gene encodes CDR1 MDHEN and CDR2 SYDVKM. This CDR3 contains 13 residues. Germline trimming cut 2 bases from V and 6 bases from J; bases unmatched to any gene: 3. In nucleotides, the CDR3 is TGTGCCAGCAGTTTAGGGCTAGCGGGCGAGCAGTACTTC. Translated: CASSLGLAGEQYF.

J is TRBJ1-1 and V is TRBV10-1, with TRBD1 as a possible D gene (5 bases). This CDR3 has 13 residues. V lost 7 bases and J lost 8, with 17 bases in between. The germline V gene has CDR1 WNHNN and CDR2 SYGVQD (reference sequence). In DNA, the CDR3 is TGCGCCAGCAAACGGACAAAGGAATCAGAAGCTTTCTTT. Protein: CASKRTKESEAFF.

The chain links TRBV27 to TRBJ1-4; no clear D gene. Germline CDR1 and CDR2: MNHEY and SMNVEV (reference sequence). With 8 bases removed from V and 10 bases from J, the gap between germline ends came to 14 bases. This CDR3 has 12 residues. The CDR3 reads CASAQSRGKLFF. DNA of the CDR3: TGTGCCAGCGCGCAGTCCCGGGGAAAACTGTTTTTT. Looking up the rest from reference TRBV27 and TRBJ1-4 gives the full variable domain: EAQVTQNPRYLITVTGKKLTVTCSQNMNHEYMSWYRQDPGLGLRQIYYSMNVEVTDKGDVPEGYKVSRKEKRNFPLILESPSPNQTSLYFCASAQSRGKLFFGSGTQLSVL.

The chain joins TRBV28 to TRBJ2-7; the D is unclear. The CDR3 length is 17 residues. Trimming removed 7 bases from V and 6 bases from J, with 28 bases in between. Germline V CDR1 and CDR2: MDHEN, SYDVKM. CDR3 in DNA: TGTGCCAGCACCGATTACCCCCCCGGCAGAGTGGAGCTCGAGCAGTACTTC. This sequence encodes CASTDYPPGRVELEQYF. Together with reference TRBV28 and TRBJ2-7, the CDR3 gives the full variable domain: DVKVTQSSRYLVKRTGEKVFLECVQDMDHENMFWYRQDPGLGLRLIYFSYDVKMKEKGDIPEGYSVSREKKERFSLILESASTNQTSMYLCASTDYPPGRVELEQYFGPGTRLTVT.

With respect to this clone: This same CDR3 is encoded by further DNA sequences in the sample. In nucleotides, the CDR3 is TGTGCCAGCAGCTTGGGCGGGAGTATCTACGAGCAGTACTTC. Residues: CASSLGGSIYEQYF. The chain combines TRBV5-6 with TRBJ2-7; 7 bases map to TRBD2. The CDR3 runs 14 residues. Germline-derived CDR1 and CDR2 are SGHDT and YYEEEE. The junction had 3 bases not matched to a gene; V was cut back by 0 bases and J by 3 bases.